One sample yielded the 26 T cell receptor beta chains listed below, sequenced in a study of blood T cell repertoires in COVID-19. The protocol was immunoSEQ multiplex PCR, while the TCRdb copy is restricted to in-frame clones and leaves out a portion. Of around 300,000 clones in the sample, more than 75% were seen once. The sequenced sample was peripheral blood. These receptors all stem from a woman between 50 and 59 years old with active or convalescent COVID-19.

This clone was counted a single time. This chain links TRBV7-9 with TRBJ1-1; 9 bases are shared with TRBD1. The junction had 4 bases not matched to a gene; V was cut back by 5 bases and J by 3 bases. The CDR3 runs 14 residues. In germline, CDR1 is SEHNR, CDR2 FQNEAQ (reference sequence). The CDR3, as DNA: TGTGCCAGCAGCCCCGGGACAGGGCACACTGAAGCTTTCTTT. Translation: CASSPGTGHTEAFF. The complete variable domain, with remaining parts taken from reference TRBV7-9 and TRBJ1-1, reads DTGVSQNPRHKITKRGQNVTFRCDPISEHNRLYWYRQTLGQGPEFLTYFQNEAQLEKSRLLSDRFSAERPKGSFSTLEIQRTEQGDSAMYLCASSPGTGHTEAFFGQGTRLTVV.

The sample holds a few counts of this clone. This sequence joins TRBV7-9 and TRBJ1-2; 7 nucleotides align to TRBD1. There are 15 residues in the CDR3. Looked up from germline, CDR1 is SEHNR and CDR2 is FQNEAQ (reference sequence). J was trimmed by 0 bases and V by 5 bases; bases with no gene match: 6. The CDR3 protein is CASSPEGATNYGYTF. The CDR3 nucleotides read TGTGCCAGCAGCCCCGAGGGGGCAACTAACTATGGCTACACCTTC.

The chain has TRBV7-9 and TRBJ2-6; D call uncertain. The CDR3 runs to 13 residues. The germline V gene has CDR1 SEHNR and CDR2 FQNEAQ (reference sequence). The V end lost 4 bases, the J end lost 10 bases, and 11 bases lay between the germline ends. Here the CDR3 reads CASSSLRLNVLTF. In nucleotides, the CDR3 is TGTGCCAGCAGCTCACTAAGGTTGAACGTCCTGACTTTC.

This clone is a singleton in its sample. V is TRBV7-2 and J is TRBJ1-2; 7 nucleotides match TRBD1. The CDR3 has 14 amino acids. Losses at the gene ends were 5 bases for V and 1 base for J; bases not matched to a gene: 4. Germline CDR1 is SGHTA and CDR2 is FQGNSA. The CDR3 loop is CASSAQGFNYGYTF. CDR3 DNA sequence: TGTGCCAGCAGCGCACAGGGGTTTAACTATGGCTACACCTTC.

The gene calls are TRBV28 and TRBJ1-1; D possibly corresponds to TRBD1 (6 bases). Trimming left V 4 bases short and J 4 bases short, with 10 bases between. Germline V gene sequence: CDR1 MDHEN, CDR2 SYDVKM. The CDR3 spans 13 residues. The CDR3: CASSYDRSTEAFF. The CDR3, as DNA: TGTGCCAGCAGTTACGACAGGTCCACTGAAGCTTTCTTT. The full variable domain, its missing parts supplied by reference TRBV28 and TRBJ1-1, is DVKVTQSSRYLVKRTGEKVFLECVQDMDHENMFWYRQDPGLGLRLIYFSYDVKMKEKGDIPEGYSVSREKKERFSLILESASTNQTSMYLCASSYDRSTEAFFGQGTRLTVV.

The chain has TRBV5-6 and TRBJ2-2; D may be TRBD1 (5 bases). Germline loops: CDR1 SGHDT, CDR2 YYEEEE. The CDR3 has 15 amino acids. Trimming removed 4 bases from V and 1 base from J, with 11 bases in between. The chain's CDR3 is CASSKDIRNTGELFF. In nucleotides, the CDR3 is TGTGCCAGCAGCAAGGACATACGGAACACCGGGGAGCTGTTTTTT.

The V and J genes are TRBV4-2 and TRBJ2-1; 9 bases are a match to TRBD2. The CDR3 length is 16 residues. Trimming removed 4 bases from V and 6 bases from J; junction bases left unmatched: 10. Germline V gives CDR1 LGHNA, CDR2 YNFKEQ. CDR3 sequence (DNA): TGTGCCAGCAGCCGCGTGGGGGGACTAGCCCCCAATGAGCAGTTCTTC. Protein: CASSRVGGLAPNEQFF.

Regarding this clone: As the CDR3 is not closed by the conserved phenylalanine or tryptophan, this likely results from a read error. Because the CDR3's place on the DNA is in doubt, the DNA is left out and the CDR3 is given as listed by TCRdb. This chain joins TRBV27 and TRBJ1-1; the table's TRBD1 call for D was not verified on the DNA. Germline V gene lookup returns CDR1 MNHEY and CDR2 SMNVEV (reference sequence). The CDR3 is 10 amino acids in total, end residues counted. This CDR3 is CASSFKSGTG.

V is TRBV30 and J is TRBJ1-1, with D possibly being TRBD1 (6 bases). The length of the CDR3 is 17 residues. Deletions cut 0 bases from V and 0 bases from J, with 17 bases between. The germline V gene encodes CDR1 GTSNPN and CDR2 SVGIG (reference sequence). The CDR3 nucleotides are TGTGCCTGGAGTGTAATGGGGTGGACAGATATGAACACTGAAGCTTTCTTT. Translating it yields CAWSVMGWTDMNTEAFF.

The table lists this clone with a few counts. The CDR3 sequence: CASSLAGTANTEAFF. In DNA form, the CDR3 reads TGTGCCAGCAGCTTAGCCGGGACAGCTAACACTGAAGCTTTCTTT. The chain joins TRBV11-2 to TRBJ1-1; the match to TRBD1 covers 7 bases. This CDR3 contains 15 residues. With V trimmed by 1 base and J by 2 bases, 4 bases remained unmatched. In germline, CDR1 is SGHAT, CDR2 FQNNGV.

The J gene is TRBJ1-4, the V gene TRBV4-3; possibly TRBD1 for D (5 bases). V was trimmed by 2 bases and J by 2 bases, leaving 15 bases between them. From germline, CDR1 is LGHNA and CDR2 YSLEER. CDR3 length: 17 amino acids. The CDR3 coding sequence is TGCGCCAGCAGCCAACTAGGGGCGGGGACTACTAATGAAAAACTGTTTTTT. Translating gives CASSQLGAGTTNEKLFF.

The rearrangement links TRBV6-5 to TRBJ1-2, with 8 bases identical to TRBD1. The CDR3 has 15 amino acids. Germline-derived CDR1 and CDR2 are MNHEY and SVGAGI. With V trimmed by 4 bases and J by 5 bases, 9 bases remained unmatched. The CDR3 reads CASSSRRGLLYGYTF. The CDR3, as DNA: TGTGCCAGCAGTTCCCGCAGGGGGCTCTTATATGGCTACACCTTC.

The CDR3 region is CSVGRSSYNEQFF. DNA for the CDR3: TGCAGCGTTGGGCGGAGCTCCTACAATGAGCAGTTCTTC. The chain carries TRBV29-1 and TRBJ2-1; D remains unclear. The CDR3 has 13 amino acids. The V gene lost 4 bases and the J gene lost 0 bases, with 7 bases spanning the gap. Germline-derived CDR1 and CDR2 are SQVTM and ANQGSEA.

This clone was seen a single time. V and J are TRBV7-9 and TRBJ1-5; a weak D match, TRBD1 (5 bases). Germline CDR1 is SEHNR and CDR2 is FQNEAQ (reference sequence). CDR3 length equals 16 residues. V lost 5 bases, J lost 2 bases, and 16 bases lay in between. The CDR3 DNA sequence: TGTGCCAGCAGCCGAGCCCAGGGAGGGGGCAATCAGCCCCAGCATTTT. Translating gives CASSRAQGGGNQPQHF.

The CDR3 reads CARRTEAFF. The CDR3 DNA reads TGTGCCAGACGGACAGAAGCTTTCTTT. This chain uses TRBV3-1 (or the pseudogene TRBV3-2) with TRBJ1-1, with a possible D match to TRBD1 (5 bases). The CDR3 is 9 amino acids. Per germline, CDR1 LGHDT and CDR2 YNNKEL (reference sequence). V was clipped by 9 bases and J by 8 bases, with 7 bases between them.

The DNA for the CDR3 is TGTGCCAGTAGTATAGGGGGGGGCTACTCCTACGAGCAGTACTTC. Translated: CASSIGGGYSYEQYF. The chain recombines TRBV19 with TRBJ2-7; a possible D gene is TRBD2 (7 bases). There are 15 residues in the CDR3. CDR1 and CDR2 from the germline V gene are LNHDA and SQIVND (reference sequence). V lost 1 base to trimming and J lost 0 bases, with 10 bases between them.

The rearrangement uses TRBV4-1 and TRBJ2-5; 8 nucleotides match TRBD1. This CDR3 spans 16 amino acids. J lost 5 bases, V lost 4 bases, and 12 bases had no gene match. Germline CDR1 reads MGHRA; CDR2 reads YSYEKL. The CDR3 DNA reads as TGCGCCAGCAGCCGAACCCCGGGACAGGCGTGGGAGACCCAGTACTTC. It yields the protein CASSRTPGQAWETQYF.

The chain couples TRBV28 to TRBJ1-2; no clear D. The germline gives CDR1 MDHEN, CDR2 SYDVKM. The CDR3 contains 14 residues. Trimming pared 5 bases from V and 3 bases from J, leaving 13 bases between. The CDR3 reads CASSPRVQYYGYTF. DNA of the CDR3: TGTGCCAGCAGTCCCCGGGTACAATACTATGGCTACACCTTC.

This sequence joins TRBV29-1 and TRBJ2-1; 8 bases agree with TRBD2. Germline CDR1 is SQVTM and CDR2 is ANQGSEA. CDR3 length equals 15 residues. Unmatched junction bases numbered 12, after V lost 3 bases and J lost 8 bases. The CDR3: CSVDALSGSVDEQFF. For the CDR3, the DNA is TGCAGCGTTGATGCCCTAAGCGGGAGTGTCGATGAGCAGTTCTTC.

A note on this clone: This same CDR3 is encoded by further DNA sequences in the sample. The chain couples TRBV6-2 or TRBV6-3 to TRBJ2-7; D call uncertain. Germline CDR1 is MNHEY and CDR2 is SVGEGT. Trimming left V 4 bases short and J 0 bases short, with 4 bases between. The CDR3 length is 12 residues. CDR3 in amino acids: CASSSSSYEQYF. In DNA, the CDR3 is TGTGCCAGCAGTTCGAGCTCCTACGAGCAGTACTTC.

This sequence joins TRBV5-8 and TRBJ2-7; D uncertain. Trimming removed 2 bases at V and 5 bases at J, with 5 bases between. The V gene's germline CDR1 is SGHTS and CDR2 YDEGEE. CDR3 length: 11 residues. The CDR3 DNA is TGTGCCAGCAGCTTTGTAGACGAGCAGTACTTC. This translates into CASSFVDEQYF. Looking up the rest from reference TRBV5-8 and TRBJ2-7 gives the full variable domain: EAGVTQSPTHLIKTRGQQATLRCSPISGHTSVYWYQQALGLGLQFLLWYDEGEERNRGNFPPRFSGRQFPNYSSELNVNALELEDSALYLCASSFVDEQYFGPGTRLTVT.

This chain joins TRBV10-3 and TRBJ2-7; 8 bases agree with TRBD2. Germline V gene lookup returns CDR1 ENHRY and CDR2 SYGVKD. The J segment lost 4 bases and the V segment lost 0 bases, leaving 11 bases of the junction unmatched. The CDR3 loop spans 17 amino acids. The CDR3 reads CAISESEPGLGGYEQYF. CDR3 nucleotide sequence: TGTGCCATCAGTGAGTCAGAACCGGGACTAGGGGGATACGAGCAGTACTTC.

The CDR3 loop is CASSQDQRVNTGELFF. The CDR3 coding sequence is TGTGCCAGCAGCCAAGATCAACGGGTAAACACCGGGGAGCTGTTTTTT. The chain has TRBV4-2 and TRBJ2-2; no firm D call. Germline assignment: CDR1 LGHNA and CDR2 YNFKEQ. Trimming pared 0 bases from V and 2 bases from J, leaving 10 bases between. The CDR3 is 16 residues long.

The V and J genes are TRBV2 and TRBJ2-7; TRBD2 aligns across 9 bases. CDR1 SNHLY and CDR2 FYNNEI come from the germline V gene. There are 15 residues in the CDR3. V was pared by 4 bases and J by 5 bases, with 9 bases of the junction left unmatched. CDR3 nucleotide sequence: TGTGCCAGCAGTGGTAAGGGTAGCGGGAGACACGAGCAGTACTTC. It codes for CASSGKGSGRHEQYF.

This rearrangement joins TRBV4-1 to TRBJ2-1; 11 bases map to TRBD2. The CDR3 runs to 17 residues. J was trimmed by 4 bases and V by 4 bases; bases with no gene match: 9. CDR1 is MGHRA, CDR2 YSYEKL, per germline. The CDR3 DNA reads TGCGCCAGCAGCCGAAAGTCGGGACTAGCGGATTACAATGAGCAGTTCTTC. Amino acids: CASSRKSGLADYNEQFF.

Written as DNA, the CDR3 is TGTGCCAGCCATACCAGGAGGGACACTGAAGCTTTCTTT. It yields the protein CASHTRRDTEAFF. The genes are TRBV27 and TRBJ1-1; the D is unclear. CDR3 length: 13 residues. Germline CDR1 MNHEY, CDR2 SMNVEV (reference sequence). Deletions cut 8 bases from V and 3 bases from J, with 13 bases between.